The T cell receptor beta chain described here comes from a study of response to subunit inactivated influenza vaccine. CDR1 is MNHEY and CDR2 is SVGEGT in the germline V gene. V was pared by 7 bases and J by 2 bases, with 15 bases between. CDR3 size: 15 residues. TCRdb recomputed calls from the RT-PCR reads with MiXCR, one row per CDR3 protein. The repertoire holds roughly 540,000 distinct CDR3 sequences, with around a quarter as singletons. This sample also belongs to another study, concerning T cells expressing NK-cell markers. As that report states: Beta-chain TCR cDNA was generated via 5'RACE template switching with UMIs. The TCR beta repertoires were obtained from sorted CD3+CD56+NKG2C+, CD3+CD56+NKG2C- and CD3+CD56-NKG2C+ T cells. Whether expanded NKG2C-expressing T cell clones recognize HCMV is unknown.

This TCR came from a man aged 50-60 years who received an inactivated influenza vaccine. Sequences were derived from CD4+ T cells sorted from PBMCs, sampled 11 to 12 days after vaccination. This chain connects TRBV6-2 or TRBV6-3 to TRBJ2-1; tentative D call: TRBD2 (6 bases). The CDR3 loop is CASTEGLSPYNEQFF. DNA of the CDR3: TGTGCCAGCACCGAGGGACTTAGCCCCTACAATGAGCAGTTCTTC.